The entry below gives a single TCR beta chain sequence along with its context. Assay: immunoSEQ multiplex PCR; the TCRdb copy retains only in-frame clones and omits some. This table holds about 86,000 clones, roughly 90% found once. This entry is derived from a study of T cell responses to AZD1222 COVID-19 vaccine. Germline CDR1 SGHAT, CDR2 FQNNGV. The CDR3 consists of 13 residues. V was pared by 1 base and J by 7 bases, with 10 bases between. The sequences come from peripheral blood, collected 28 days after the second AZD1222 dose. V usage is TRBV11-2 and J usage is TRBJ1-2, with D unclear. This TCR was recovered from an adult who received the AZD1222 COVID-19 vaccine. The CDR3 DNA reads as TGTGCCAGCAGCTTAGGGGCGATCGGTGGCTACACCTTC. This gives the protein CASSLGAIGGYTF.